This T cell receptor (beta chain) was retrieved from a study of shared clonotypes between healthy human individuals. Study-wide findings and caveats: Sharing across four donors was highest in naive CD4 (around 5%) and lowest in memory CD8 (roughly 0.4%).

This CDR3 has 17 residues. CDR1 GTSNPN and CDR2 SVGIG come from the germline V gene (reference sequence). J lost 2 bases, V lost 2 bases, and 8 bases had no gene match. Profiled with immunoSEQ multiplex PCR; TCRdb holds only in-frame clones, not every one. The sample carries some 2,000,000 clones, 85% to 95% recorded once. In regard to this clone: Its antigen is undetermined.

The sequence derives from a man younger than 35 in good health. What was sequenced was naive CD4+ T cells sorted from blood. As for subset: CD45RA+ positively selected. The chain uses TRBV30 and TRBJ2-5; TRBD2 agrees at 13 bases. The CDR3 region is CAWSRGTSGISQETQYF. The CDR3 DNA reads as TGTGCCTGGAGTAGAGGGACTAGCGGGATTTCACAAGAGACCCAGTACTTC.